The 8 T cell receptor beta chains presented below share a single source sample, sequenced in a study of T cell responses to AZD1222 COVID-19 vaccine. Libraries were prepared by immunoSEQ multiplex PCR; TCRdb keeps only in-frame clonotypes and omits some of them. The data hold under 150,000 clones, with roughly 88% observed a single time. The specimen was peripheral blood, collected 28 days after the second AZD1222 dose. These receptors were obtained from an adult who received the AZD1222 COVID-19 vaccine.

This chain uses TRBV3-1 (or the pseudogene TRBV3-2) with TRBJ1-2, with 7 bases aligning to TRBD1. CDR1 is LGHDT and CDR2 is YNNKEL in the germline V gene (reference sequence). The CDR3 is 15 residues long. After removal of 0 bases from V and 7 bases from J, the junction contained 8 bases not matched to a gene. CDR3 residues: CASSQDRNRGPGYTF. The DNA for the CDR3 is TGTGCCAGCAGCCAAGATCGCAACAGGGGTCCTGGCTACACCTTC.

The V gene is TRBV7-9, the J gene TRBJ2-3; D uncertain. The CDR3 spans 16 residues. V was cut by 0 bases and J by 2 bases, with 12 bases left in between. The germline CDR1 and CDR2 sequences are SEHNR and FQNEAQ (reference sequence). CDR3 sequence reads: CASSLASALLTDTQYF. The CDR3 DNA is TGTGCCAGCAGCTTAGCGAGCGCGCTTCTCACAGATACGCAGTATTTT.

CDR3 loop: CASSPNPSTGSYEQYF. The CDR3 DNA sequence: TGTGCCAGCAGCCCGAACCCCTCGACAGGGTCCTACGAGCAGTACTTC. The chain recombines TRBV7-9 with TRBJ2-7; 7 nucleotides agree with TRBD1. Losses at the gene ends were 5 bases for V and 1 base for J; bases not matched to a gene: 11. From germline, CDR1 is SEHNR and CDR2 FQNEAQ (reference sequence). The CDR3 has 16 amino acids.

This CDR3 reads CASRQTTDPDNYGYTF. The CDR3, as DNA: TGTGCCAGCAGACAAACTACAGATCCCGATAACTATGGCTACACCTTC. V is TRBV7-9 and J is TRBJ1-2; D ambiguous. The CDR3 is 16 amino acids. Germline V gene data show CDR1 as SEHNR and CDR2 as FQNEAQ (reference sequence). Trimming removed 6 bases at V and 1 base at J, with 18 bases between.

The J gene is TRBJ2-7, the V gene TRBV11-2; D is possibly TRBD2 (5 bases). The germline V and J ends were trimmed by 2 bases and 3 bases, with 20 bases remaining between them. The CDR3 sequence is 17 residues long. The V gene's germline CDR1 is SGHAT and CDR2 FQNNGV. This CDR3 reads CASSLIGGLTHDYEQYF. DNA for the CDR3: TGTGCCAGCAGCTTAATTGGTGGACTGACCCACGACTACGAGCAGTACTTC.

The rearrangement uses TRBV9 and TRBJ2-5, with 8 bases aligning to TRBD2. The junction had 13 bases not matched to a gene; V was cut back by 4 bases and J by 2 bases. The CDR3 is 17 amino acids. Germline V CDR1 and CDR2: SGDLS, YYNGEE. The CDR3 reads CASSPSGLAPIQETQYF. CDR3 DNA sequence: TGTGCCAGCAGCCCCAGCGGACTAGCCCCCATACAAGAGACCCAGTACTTC.

The J gene is TRBJ1-1, the V gene TRBV14; the D gene is possibly TRBD1 (6 bases). V shed 10 bases and J shed 5 bases, with 14 bases lying between them. The length of the CDR3 is 12 residues. Germline V gene data show CDR1 as SGHDN and CDR2 as FVKESK. CDR3 DNA sequence: TGTGCCATCCTCTACAGGGATACTGAAGCTTTCTTT. Encoded protein: CAILYRDTEAFF.

The CDR3 coding sequence is TGCGCCAGCAGCGAAAACACTGCAACTAATGAAAAACTGTTTTTT. It is translated as CASSENTATNEKLFF. The rearrangement links TRBV5-1 to TRBJ1-4; D unclear. Germline CDR1 is SGHRS and CDR2 is YFSETQ. The CDR3 covers 15 residues. V lost 4 bases and J lost 0, with 10 bases in between.